What follows describes a single T cell receptor beta chain. This clone's antigen is unknown. Nothing much larger sits one base from this clone, and base qualities are not available. Libraries were made using 5' RACE. Instrument used: Illumina HiSeq 2500. A second roughly 6 to 11 cycle PCR used a sample-barcoded 5' primer and a J-beta primer mix. A unique molecular identifier was introduced onto each TCR beta cDNA molecule by a template-switch 5' adaptor carrying 12 random nucleotides. At least 2.5 million CDR3-containing paired-end reads were obtained from each sample. First-strand cDNA was synthesized from all RNA with the Mint cDNA synthesis kit, primed by a TRBC-specific oligonucleotide. All cDNA was treated with uracil-DNA glycosylase and then went through a first 18-cycle PCR with the universal primers M1SS and BC2_uni_R. As for how the authors treated the data: Normalization of each sample was performed by random selection of 1 million high-quality reads, each carrying a distinct molecular identifier. Instead of being binned into consensus sequences, reads with shared molecular identifiers were discarded. MiTCR, set to a Q25 quality threshold and the strictest error-elimination algorithm, was used for CDR3 identification, clonotype clustering and error correction. Lower-bound total TCR beta diversity was estimated with a nonparametric unseen species model using Euler transformation. Using fastp trimming at Q25 and MiXCR clonotype assembly, TCRdb reanalyzed the public sequencing data and kept in-frame beta chains. Every entry covers one CDR3 protein and lists the most common genes and DNA from its rows. TCRdb's processing, not the authors', yielded these V and J calls. A total of roughly 700,000 distinct CDR3 sequences appear in this sample, more than 40% of them only once. The ten largest clones add up to roughly a third of the sample.

The sample belongs to a study of blood T cells in healthy people across ages (dated by TCRdb to between 2014 and 2016). For the study in its entirety: In model experiments, roughly one uniquely barcoded TCR beta cDNA molecule per two T cells was captured by template switching. To track age-related changes in TCR beta repertoire diversity, the study relied on deep sequencing normalized with unique cDNA molecular identifiers. Four age groups were formed from the donors: young (average approximately 17 years), middle-aged (approximately 41), aged (roughly 56) and long-lived (about 75). To avoid experimental bias, donors of different ages were randomly spread across the sequencing lanes. Using the same blood draw, the study looked at two additional independent replicas of 1 million unique cDNA reads for two donors, one aged 18 to 30 and the other aged 80 or older.

The donors were roughly 38 Caucasian individuals from Russia, aged roughly 6 to 90 years, who were systemically healthy. Each donor gave approximately 9.3 milliliters of peripheral blood, collected into EDTA-treated Vacutainer tubes. Ficoll-Paque density-gradient centrifugation was used to isolate PBMCs, with at least 6 million per sample. Trizol reagent was used to extract total RNA from PBMCs, with at least 6 micrograms per sample. For every donor, an aliquot of PBMCs went through flow cytometry to measure the percentages of naive CD45RAhigh/CD27high T cells. At the junction V is shortened by 5 bases and J by 4 bases, with 14 bases in between. CDR3 length: 15 amino acids, cysteine to phenylalanine. Only the CDR3 portion is preserved as DNA: 45 bases, with reading frame beginning at the first base. Looking up the germline V gene yields CDR1 SNHLY and CDR2 FYNNEI. On the study overall, not on this receptor specifically: Because profiling used bulk unsorted PBMCs, naive and antigen-experienced compartments could not be compared conclusively. Because donor CMV infection status was unknown, age-related changes in expanded clonotypes were potentially confounded. Estimates of total diversity based on one million sequenced T cells were considered lower bounds and underestimates. A strong correlation was found between observed TCR beta diversity and the percentage of naive T cells measured by flow cytometry. Observed TCR beta diversity per million T cells fell roughly linearly with age, and a significant reduction was already apparent by age roughly 40. Compared with the aged group, more naive CD4+ T cells, fewer expanded clones and increased TCR diversity were shown by the long-lived group, suggesting age selection.

The chain is assembled from TRBV2 and TRBJ2-2, with the D gene too uncertain to name. The specimen was blood. This receptor was identified in a woman in her sixties or seventies in good health. DNA sequence: TGTGCCAGCAGTCGCGGACGGATATCCACCGGGGAGCTGTTTTTT. Translated, it gives CASSRGRISTGELFF.